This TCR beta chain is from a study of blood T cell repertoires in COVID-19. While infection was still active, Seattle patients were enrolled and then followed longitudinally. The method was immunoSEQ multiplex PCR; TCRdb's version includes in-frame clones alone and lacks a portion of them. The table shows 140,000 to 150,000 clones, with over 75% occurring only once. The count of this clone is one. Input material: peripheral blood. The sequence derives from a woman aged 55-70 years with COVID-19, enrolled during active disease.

The CDR3 here is CASSVGQGVSYNSPLHF. DNA of the CDR3: TGTGCCAGCAGTGTGGGACAGGGGGTTTCCTATAATTCACCCCTCCACTTT. The chain links TRBV2 to TRBJ1-6; 11 nucleotides match TRBD1. The germline V gene encodes CDR1 SNHLY and CDR2 FYNNEI. This CDR3 spans 17 amino acids. V was clipped by 4 bases and J by 1 base; unmatched bases: 3.